What follows are 18 T cell receptor beta chains derived from one specimen sequenced in a study of cytomegalovirus exposure and HLA in healthy donors. TCRdb's table, derived via immunoSEQ multiplex PCR, lists solely in-frame clones and lacks some. The sample has more than 130,000 clones; 88% are singletons. Sample: PBMCs. The receptors derive from a woman between 18 and 29 years old in good health and CMV-seropositive.

The J gene is TRBJ2-7, the V gene TRBV5-1; weak D call: TRBD1 (7 bases). V shed 1 base and J shed 3 bases, with 11 bases lying between them. Germline lookup yields CDR1 SGHRS and CDR2 YFSETQ. This CDR3 is 14 amino acids long. The CDR3 nucleotides read TGCGCCAGCAGCTTGTACAGGGGAGGCTACGAGCAGTACTTC. Its protein product is CASSLYRGGYEQYF.

This chain connects TRBV6-6 to TRBJ1-2; D gene uncertain. The germline gives CDR1 MNHNY, CDR2 SVGAGI (reference sequence). The ends were cut back, 0 bases at V and 4 bases at J, with 9 bases in the middle. The CDR3 length is 14 residues. CDR3 bases: TGTGCCAGCAGTTACTCCGGGGTGGGCTATGGCTACACCTTC. This sequence encodes CASSYSGVGYGYTF.

V gene TRBV19 combines with J gene TRBJ1-1; D is possibly TRBD1 (5 bases). Trimming took 5 bases from V and 1 from J, leaving 8 bases between them. Germline loops: CDR1 LNHDA, CDR2 SQIVND (reference sequence). This CDR3 region has 13 residues. The CDR3 protein is CASSETANTEAFF. The CDR3 nucleotides are TGTGCCAGTAGTGAGACAGCGAACACTGAAGCTTTCTTT.

This clone occurred once. This sequence joins TRBV4-1 and TRBJ2-1, with 7 bases lining up with TRBD2. CDR1 is MGHRA and CDR2 is YSYEKL in the germline V gene. The V and J ends lost 0 bases and 0 bases, in that order; junction bases with no gene match: 5. This CDR3 comprises 17 residues. Written as DNA, the CDR3 is TGCGCCAGCAGCCAAGAAGGGCGGGGGAGCTCCTACAATGAGCAGTTCTTC. It yields the protein CASSQEGRGSSYNEQFF.

The rearrangement links TRBV7-2 to TRBJ2-2; 10 nucleotides agree with TRBD1. The CDR3 sequence is 18 residues long. With V trimmed by 5 bases and J by 5 bases, 14 bases remained unmatched. CDR1 and CDR2 (germline): SGHTA, FQGNSA. The CDR3 coding sequence is TGTGCCAGCAGCATGACAGGGGGCGTGGGAGTAGGGACCGGGGAGCTGTTTTTT. It codes for CASSMTGGVGVGTGELFF.

The chain employs TRBV7-2 and TRBJ2-7; D possibly corresponds to TRBD1 (7 bases). Trimming shortened V by 5 bases and J by 0 bases, and 17 bases separated the two germline ends. The CDR3 contains 16 residues. Germline-derived CDR1 and CDR2 are SGHTA and FQGNSA. Here the CDR3 reads CASSAQGGSLSYEQYF. The CDR3 coding sequence is TGTGCCAGCAGCGCCCAGGGGGGATCCCTCTCCTACGAGCAGTACTTC.

This chain links TRBV27 with TRBJ1-4, with D tentatively TRBD1 (5 bases). The V and J ends lost 5 bases and 10 bases respectively, with 17 bases between them. The CDR3 sequence is 14 residues long. Looked up from germline, CDR1 is MNHEY and CDR2 is SMNVEV (reference sequence). CDR3 loop: CASSPHDRDRKLFF. CDR3 nucleotides: TGTGCCAGCAGTCCCCACGACAGAGATCGAAAACTGTTTTTT.

The gene calls are TRBV7-3 and TRBJ2-5; 12 bases fit TRBD2. There are 15 residues in the CDR3. In germline, CDR1 is SGHTA, CDR2 FQGTGA. V lost 4 bases to trimming and J lost 6 bases; unmatched junction nucleotides: 6. CDR3 in amino acids: CASSSLAGGSQTQYF. The CDR3 DNA reads as TGTGCCAGCAGCTCACTAGCGGGAGGTTCCCAGACCCAGTACTTC.

The chain has TRBV5-1 and TRBJ2-1; the match to TRBD2 covers 12 bases. The ends lost 1 base at V and 3 bases at J; junction bases unmatched: 11. The length of the CDR3 is 19 residues. Germline V gene lookup returns CDR1 SGHRS and CDR2 YFSETQ. DNA for the CDR3: TGCGCCAGCAGCTTGCGGGCCGGGTCTAGCGGGAGGGGCTACAATGAGCAGTTCTTC. The encoded protein is CASSLRAGSSGRGYNEQFF.

V and J are TRBV28 and TRBJ2-7; TRBD1 aligns across 7 bases. This CDR3 has 15 residues. The germline CDR1 and CDR2 sequences are MDHEN and SYDVKM. The trim removed 6 bases at V and 0 bases at J, leaving 8 bases unmatched. CDR3 bases: TGTGCCAGCAGGACGCCGGGACAGAGCTCCTACGAGCAGTACTTC. It yields the protein CASRTPGQSSYEQYF.

The V and J genes are TRBV5-4 and TRBJ1-6; 11 nucleotides match TRBD1. This CDR3 is 18 amino acids long. Losses at the gene ends were 3 bases for V and 9 bases for J; bases not matched to a gene: 14. The V gene's germline CDR1 is SGHNT and CDR2 YYREEE (reference sequence). The CDR3 sequence: CASSSERRHGTGGSPLHF. The CDR3 DNA follows: TGTGCCAGCAGCTCCGAAAGACGGCACGGGACAGGGGGTTCACCCCTCCACTTT.

The chain combines TRBV28 with TRBJ1-3; TRBD1 aligns across 7 bases. CDR1 and CDR2 (germline): MDHEN, SYDVKM. V lost 5 bases to trimming and J lost 0 bases; unmatched junction nucleotides: 10. The CDR3 is 17 amino acids. The CDR3 region is CASSVNPGQISGNTIYF. The CDR3 DNA reads as TGTGCCAGCAGTGTAAACCCGGGACAGATCTCTGGAAACACCATATATTTT.

The rearrangement joins TRBV14 to TRBJ1-6; D is unclear. Trimming took off 4 bases at V and 4 bases at J, with 8 bases between the two ends. Germline values: CDR1 SGHDN, CDR2 FVKESK. The CDR3 has 14 residues. Here the CDR3 reads CASSLGSYNSPLHF. In DNA form, the CDR3 reads TGTGCCAGCAGCCTTGGGAGTTATAATTCACCCCTCCACTTT.

This clone was detected once. The rearrangement joins TRBV7-8 to TRBJ2-2; D ambiguous. The V and J ends lost 0 bases and 5 bases respectively, with 4 bases between them. Germline V lookup: CDR1 SGHVS, CDR2 FQNEAQ. The CDR3 has 13 amino acids. The CDR3 DNA sequence: TGTGCCAGCAGCTTAGCTCAGACCGGGGAGCTGTTTTTT. It yields the protein CASSLAQTGELFF.

Here the CDR3 reads CASGTSGARHNEQFF. Written as DNA, the CDR3 is TGTGCCAGCGGGACTAGCGGAGCCCGCCACAATGAGCAGTTCTTC. The rearrangement joins TRBV6-1 to TRBJ2-1, with 11 bases aligning to TRBD2. Germline lookup yields CDR1 MNHNS and CDR2 SASEGT. V lost 8 bases to trimming and J lost 5 bases; unmatched junction nucleotides: 8. This CDR3 is 15 amino acids long.

This clone was found a few times. V usage is TRBV19 and J usage is TRBJ2-7, with TRBD2 matching over 7 bases. The CDR3 runs to 15 residues. Germline V gene lookup returns CDR1 LNHDA and CDR2 SQIVND (reference sequence). V shed 5 bases, J shed 1 base, and the junction held 8 bases outside the gene matches. The CDR3 here is CASSSHSSGSYEQYF. As DNA, the CDR3 is TGTGCCAGTAGTTCCCACTCTAGCGGATCCTACGAGCAGTACTTC.

This clone was seen only a few times. The chain carries TRBV2 and TRBJ2-7; 10 bases map to TRBD1. Germline V gives CDR1 SNHLY, CDR2 FYNNEI. V lost 1 base, J lost 3 bases, and 3 bases stayed unmatched. This CDR3 is built from 15 residues. As DNA, the CDR3 is TGTGCCAGCAGTGAAGGACAGGGGGCAGGCTACGAGCAGTACTTC. Its protein is CASSEGQGAGYEQYF.

This chain links TRBV7-6 with TRBJ1-1; TRBD1 agrees at 7 bases. The CDR3 totals 15 residues. Germline loops: CDR1 SGHVS, CDR2 FNYEAQ. The junction had 7 bases not matched to a gene; V was cut back by 2 bases and J by 4 bases. The CDR3 DNA reads as TGTGCCAGCAGCTTAAATAGGGGGCAAGGCACTGAAGCTTTCTTT. It codes for CASSLNRGQGTEAFF. Combining the CDR3 with reference TRBV7-6 and TRBJ1-1 gives the whole variable domain GAGVSQSPRYKVTKRGQDVALRCDPISGHVSLYWYRQALGQGPEFLTYFNYEAQQDKSGLPNDRFSAERPEGSISTLTIQRTEQRDSAMYRCASSLNRGQGTEAFFGQGTRLTVV.